This TCR beta chain was recorded in a study of cytomegalovirus exposure and HLA in healthy donors (dated by TCRdb to 2016 to 2017). General notes on the study: An earlier analysis of some 600 of the donors reported about 300 Gb of sequence data and 90 million to 120 million unique TCR beta sequences obtained from approximately 180 million T cells. The study was designed to test whether signatures of past pathogen exposure could be identified by cataloging public T cell receptors. An early release covering more than 500 HLA-typed donors comprised roughly 300 gigabases of sequencing data and approximately 80 million unique TCR sequences. To decide whether each TCR beta V gene segment behaved as functional or pseudogenic, an earlier analysis of several hundred of the donors relied on high-throughput TCR beta sequencing. Typing coverage varied by locus: roughly 620-640 donors for A, B, C, DRB1 and DQB1; approximately 500 for DQA1; more than 600 for DPA1; roughly 450 for DPB1. In the later analysis, no new phenotypic data were used to find candidate immune exposures; instead, reliance was placed on TCR beta sequences and their occurrence across donors. Donor age, sex, ethnicity and CMV serostatus were compiled together with the repertoire data. All discovery cohort repertoires had been generated using a single sequencing platform. Genome-wide SNP genotypes for about 65% of the 666 donors were used in a later genetic analysis, which treated that subset as a discovery cohort. Among 398 genotyped donors of the cohort, an average of about 220,000 unique TCR beta nucleotide sequences was sequenced per donor, of which approximately 19% were non-productive. Using immunosequencing, the study profiled T cell repertoires from about 610 subjects and related those repertoires to cytomegalovirus serostatus. To predict cytomegalovirus infection status, the study brought together high-throughput TCR immunosequencing, statistical association of individual TCRs with disease status, and machine learning. In addition to the first cohort of roughly 670 subjects, a separate validation cohort of some 120 different subjects was used. Class I and class II HLA loci were covered by the typing at four-digit resolution. A later analysis re-examined previously published TCR beta repertoires from about 670 donors and added high-resolution HLA genotyping to investigate patterns of TCR occurrence. The genetic ancestry cluster associated with self-reported Caucasian donors included roughly 84% of the roughly 410 genotyped donors. Because of strong linkage in the cohort, roughly five DR-DQ haplotypes were treated as single units for association and clustering.

Comments on this clone: The antigen it binds to is not known. No base-level quality is on record; no much larger clone is a single base apart.

Findings and caveats that apply to the study as a whole: While some public TCRs were present in many individuals, most TCR sequences turned up only very rarely across donors. A later analysis associated about 16,000 TCR beta sequences with specific HLA alleles at a false discovery rate of 0.05. In vitro tests confirmed that a few of the cytomegalovirus-associated TCR beta chains recognize cytomegalovirus antigens. Only TCR beta chains were sequenced in this cohort, and the absence of alpha or paired-chain data limited detectable features. Linkage disequilibrium might explain the correlated functional status among segregating V segments, but an unknown experimental factor could not be ruled out. A further reported finding was that TCR beta sequences accurately predicted the HLA-A and HLA-B alleles for most subjects in the first cohort. According to a later analysis, parvovirus B19, influenza, CMV and Epstein-Barr virus appeared linked to several top co-occurrence clusters. The sequencing pipeline was judged likely to have produced a cluster of highly shared sequence variants as a technical artifact. In a later analysis, TCR association rates were found to vary across HLA loci, with the most associated TCRs seen for DRB1 alleles and the fewest for HLA-C alleles. The presence/absence analyses assumed that sequencing depth was roughly uniform across donors, and that assumption may not be true. The classifier was reported to diagnose cytomegalovirus status with high specificity and sensitivity in both the original cohort and the validation cohort. HLA typing was unavailable for some donors at each locus, so association tests used only the typed subset. Most CMV-associated TCR beta chains appeared to be HLA-restricted in a later analysis, and the HLA associations seemed to be driven largely by CMV exposure. In an earlier analysis of 500 to 650 of the donors, most TCR beta V segments appeared in productive rearrangements about 87% or about 30% of the time, broadly matching IMGT annotations. The only immune exposure information available for the cohort was CMV serostatus. Strong co-occurrence of HLA alleles, especially DR and DQ, made assigning TCR associations to individual alleles difficult. A later analysis found that HLA-associated TCR beta chains were more clonally expanded and had lower generation probabilities than equally common non-associated chains. In the study, about 150 TCR beta chains were listed as associated with cytomegalovirus. A later genetic analysis associated a missense DCLRE1C variant with V-gene and J-gene trimming of TCR beta chains, and an independent cohort replicated the association. Because counts were too low, seventeen rarely observed V segments, including chromosome 9 orphons, were left out of the earlier analysis of about 620 of the donors. According to the authors, the approach could potentially be generalized to other disease states and immunological phenotypes. In a later genetic analysis, fewer N-insertions in productive TCRs were reported among donors in an Asian-associated ancestry cluster than the approximately 670-donor mean.

The library was obtained by the immunoSEQ multiplex PCR assay. For the multiplex PCR, a mixture combining 60 forward primers for TCR Vbeta segments and 13 reverse primers for TCR Jbeta segments was used. Amplification of the CDR3 region of rearranged TCR beta genes was performed with a multiplex PCR assay on genomic DNA. The Illumina HiSeq System was used to sequence the amplified TCR beta libraries as 87-base-pair reads. The published analysis was carried out like this. In a later analysis, tens of millions of unique TCR beta chains were counted across the 500 to 700 repertoires, and some 10 million of these chains were shared by at least two donors. To remove PCR and sequencing errors, raw reads were error-corrected and collapsed into unique sequences using a nearest-neighbor algorithm that merged closely related sequences. To assign V, D and J gene segments, CDR3 sequences were aligned to IMGT reference sequences. Each retained sequence needed at least a six-nucleotide match to both a V gene segment and a J gene segment. Rearrangements were called productive when the CDR3 lacked stop codons and stayed in frame with V and J; all others were non-productive. CDR3 was defined according to IMGT convention as the region running from the second conserved V-encoded cysteine to the conserved J-encoded phenylalanine. The earlier analysis of 450 to 750 of the donors excluded any sequence lacking an unambiguous match to a single V gene segment. In an earlier analysis of around 600 of the donors, V segments were called functional above 56.7% productive rearrangements and were called segregating when the between-donor standard deviation exceeded 5%. A statistical classification framework was developed to diagnose cytomegalovirus status using the catalog of TCR beta chain sequences. In a later analysis, TCR nucleotide sequences were compared against IMGT/GENE-DB human TR gene sequences so that V and J genes could be assigned. Using the TCRdist pipeline, a later analysis assigned CDR3 sequences along with most-parsimonious VDJ recombination scenarios. In a later analysis, each TCR beta chain was defined by its CDR3 amino acid sequence together with its V-gene family, and reads without a unique V-gene family were excluded. To address suspected cross-contamination and a sequencing artifact, a later analysis removed approximately 600 highly shared, low-generation-probability nucleotide sequences. A later analysis calculated a clonal expansion index for each public chain from normalized within-repertoire ranks of inferred template counts. In a later analysis, generation probabilities were computed using a VDJ recombination model fitted to out-of-frame rearrangements, and the results were checked against IGoR. In a later analysis, TCR-TCR, TCR-HLA and TCR-CMV co-occurrence was scored with hypergeometric tests, and a repertoire-size bias correction was applied to TCR pairs. To estimate false discovery rates, a later analysis permuted the HLA or CMV assignments 20 times. A later analysis grouped co-occurring TCRs with DBSCAN, adding TCRdist sequence similarity when clustering within HLA-allele-positive subsets. Repertoires with fewer than 30,000 or more than 120,000 public chains were left out of co-occurrence clustering, as were about 5 repertoires with anomalous nucleotide sharing. TCRdb re-hosts the immuneACCESS table, in-frame sequences only. Its copies lack some clones; in the studies checked, an unresolved V gene accounts for under half of them, and the cause for the rest is not known. V, J and clone size are those of that table, while D and trimming were read from the DNA. The sample table contains 130,000 to 150,000 clones; only one count was recorded for around 70% of them. Approximately 2% of the sample goes to the ten largest clones.

The cohort comprised fewer than 750 healthy bone marrow donors. At the time of sampling, all cohort members were nominally healthy, though unrecorded immune exposures were likely present. The donor was CMV seronegative and was included in the group of several hundred seronegative cohort members. Each donor provided a peripheral blood sample, and peripheral blood mononuclear cells were used for TCR beta sequencing. Genomic DNA extraction from the blood cell samples was performed with the Qiagen DNeasy Blood Extraction Kit. Sequenced: PBMCs. The clonotype was recovered from a man aged 35 to 55 in good health and CMV-seronegative.

The DNA sequence is as follows: TGCGCCAGCAGCCTCGGACCCGGGACAGGGCTAGCTGGGGCCAACGTCCTGACTTTC. It codes for CASSLGPGTGLAGANVLTF. The chain links TRBV4-1 with TRBJ2-6; 9 central nucleotides agree with TRBD1. Relative to germline, V is missing 4 bases and J is missing 2 bases, with 12 bases of the junction outside any gene match. According to the germline V gene, CDR1 reads MGHRA and CDR2 reads YSYEKL. The CDR3 runs 19 amino acids, cysteine and phenylalanine included. Only the CDR3 part of the read is kept: 57 bases, read in frame from the first base.